What follows is one TCR beta chain and its context. The data originate from a study of blood T cells in healthy people across ages. V was shortened by 5 bases and J by 4 bases, with 8 bases between the two germline ends. CDR1 is SGHNT, CDR2 YENEEA, per germline. CDR3 size: 12 residues. Primed by a sample-barcoded 5' primer and a J-beta primer mix, a second PCR proceeded for about 6 to 12 cycles. TCRdb re-derived calls from the 5' RACE reads in MiXCR, one entry per CDR3 protein. This sample yields about 680,000 distinct CDR3 sequences, of which approximately 49% are seen a single time; roughly a third belongs to the top ten.

The source is a woman aged 60 to 75 in good health. V and J are TRBV11-3 and TRBJ2-5; perhaps D is TRBD1 or TRBD2 (5 bases each). The sample taken for sequencing was blood. The CDR3 coding sequence is TGTGCCAGCAGCCAGAGGGGAGAGACCCAGTACTTC. It yields the protein CASSQRGETQYF.